Reported below is one T cell receptor (beta chain). Antigen: not known. J gave up 6 bases and V 9 bases, and 9 bases lay outside the gene matches. The CDR3 runs 15 residues. Germline-derived CDR1 and CDR2 are LNHDA and SQIVND (reference sequence). The source of the sample is a study of T cell responses to AZD1222 COVID-19 vaccine. Assay used: immunoSEQ multiplex PCR; TCRdb lists only in-frame clones, some missing. The sample lists 120,000 to 150,000 clones, more than 75% occurring once. Study outcomes and limitations: Only a handful of AZD1222 recipients, about six in all, had baseline seropositivity. No repertoire was sampled before or during the peak T cell response, only after it. Unmutated variant regions are reportedly targeted by nearly half of spike-specific TCRs. White British donors predominated, females outnumbered males, and clonal diversity was possibly underestimated.

The TCR was taken from an adult who received the AZD1222 COVID-19 vaccine. The gene calls are TRBV19 and TRBJ1-5; 12 bases map to TRBD1. The material was peripheral blood, obtained 28 days after the second AZD1222 dose. CDR3 bases: TGTGCCAGCTCACCGGGACAGGGGGCTCTTCAGCCCCAGCATTTT. Protein sequence: CASSPGQGALQPQHF.